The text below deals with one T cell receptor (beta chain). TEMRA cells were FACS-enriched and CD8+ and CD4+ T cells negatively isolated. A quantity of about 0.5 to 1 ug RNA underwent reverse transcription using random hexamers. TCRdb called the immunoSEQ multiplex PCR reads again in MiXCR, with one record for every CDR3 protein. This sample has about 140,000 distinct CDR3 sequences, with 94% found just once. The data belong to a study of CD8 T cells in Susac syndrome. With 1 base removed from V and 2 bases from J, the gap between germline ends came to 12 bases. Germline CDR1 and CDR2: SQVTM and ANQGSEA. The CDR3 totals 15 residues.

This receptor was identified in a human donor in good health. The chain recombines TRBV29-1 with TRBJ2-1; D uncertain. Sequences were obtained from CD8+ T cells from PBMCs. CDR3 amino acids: CSVEGARQTYNEQFF. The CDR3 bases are TGCAGCGTTGAAGGGGCACGACAAACCTACAATGAGCAGTTCTTC.